What follows are 31 T cell receptor beta chains derived from one specimen sequenced in a study of T cells in Graves' hyperthyroidism and ophthalmopathy. The CDR3 regions of TCR beta were amplified from RNA transcripts. Initially, a first-round RT-PCR of the TCR CDR3 employed the HTBI primer set. Each CDR3 protein gets one entry after TCRdb re-called the multiplex PCR reads with MiXCR. The sample contains hundreds of thousands of distinct CDR3 sequences, more than 11% of which appear only once. Sample: blood. The origin of the receptors is a woman in her 30s with Graves' hyperthyroidism.

The gene calls are TRBV2 and TRBJ2-7, with TRBD2 identical over 16 bases. The CDR3 spans 16 residues. Germline loops: CDR1 SNHLY, CDR2 FYNNEI. Unmatched junction bases numbered 4, after V lost 7 bases and J lost 1 base. The CDR3 DNA sequence: TGTGCCAGCACCGGGACTAGCGGGGGGGATTCCTACGAGCAGTACTTC. This gives the protein CASTGTSGGDSYEQYF.

This clonotype was counted at least ten times. This chain connects TRBV27 to TRBJ2-4; D is ambiguous. The CDR3 is made up of 14 amino acids. Germline lookup yields CDR1 MNHEY and CDR2 SMNVEV (reference sequence). Trimming cost V 6 bases and J 6 bases, with 15 bases left between them. CDR3 region: CASSSRLDGNIQYF. The CDR3 DNA sequence: TGTGCCAGCAGCTCTCGGCTGGACGGAAACATTCAGTACTTC.

The sample holds many counts of this clonotype. V and J are TRBV19 and TRBJ1-1; D is uncertain. CDR1 is LNHDA and CDR2 is SQIVND in the germline V gene (reference sequence). V was pared by 7 bases and J by 6 bases, with 9 bases between. The CDR3 has 11 amino acids. The CDR3 loop reads CASNGVAEAFF. CDR3 in DNA: TGTGCCAGTAATGGGGTCGCTGAAGCTTTCTTT.

The table lists this clonotype with many counts. J is TRBJ2-5 and V is TRBV19; D remains ambiguous. CDR1 and CDR2 (germline): LNHDA, SQIVND (reference sequence). The CDR3 contains 13 residues. V dropped 8 bases and J dropped 1 base, with 11 bases sitting between them. CDR3 coding DNA: TGTGCCAGTTCCCTAGTTCTCCAAGAGACCCAGTACTTC. This encodes CASSLVLQETQYF.

The rearrangement uses TRBV12-3 or TRBV12-4 and TRBJ2-7; no reliable D call. CDR3 length: 12 residues. Trimming left V 5 bases short and J 6 bases short, with 11 bases between. The CDR3 sequence is CASSEASREQYF. DNA for the CDR3: TGTGCCAGCAGTGAAGCTAGTCGCGAGCAGTACTTC.

This clonotype was seen a few times. The chain carries TRBV5-6 and TRBJ2-3, with 8 bases identical to TRBD2. The germline V gene encodes CDR1 SGHDT and CDR2 YYEEEE. This CDR3 is built from 14 residues. The V gene end was trimmed by 3 bases and the J gene end by 4 bases; junction bases not matched to a gene: 4. The CDR3 loop is CASSSAGGADTQYF. The CDR3 DNA is TGTGCCAGCAGCTCTGCGGGGGGCGCAGATACGCAGTATTTT. The entire variable domain, with the rest obtained from reference TRBV5-6 and TRBJ2-3, is as follows: DAGVTQSPTHLIKTRGQQVTLRCSPKSGHDTVSWYQQALGQGPQFIFQYYEEEERQRGNFPDRFSGHQFPNYSSELNVNALLLGDSALYLCASSSAGGADTQYFGPGTRLTVL.

This clonotype was seen only a few times. The chain uses TRBV18 and TRBJ2-2, with D possibly TRBD2 on 6 matching bases. The CDR3 contains 16 residues. CDR1 and CDR2 from the germline V gene are KGHSH and LQKENI. With 2 bases removed from V and 7 bases from J, the gap between germline ends came to 17 bases. CDR3 sequence (DNA): TGTGCCAGCTCACCAATTACGGGAGAGCCAGTCGGGGAGCTGTTTTTT. It specifies CASSPITGEPVGELFF.

Many counts were recorded for this clonotype. V is TRBV28 and J is TRBJ2-5, with D hard to call. The length of the CDR3 is 13 residues. Germline V gene sequence: CDR1 MDHEN, CDR2 SYDVKM. The ends were cut back, 8 bases at V and 3 bases at J, with 13 bases in the middle. The CDR3 nucleotides are TGTGCCAGCCTTACCTCCCCAGAAGAGACCCAGTACTTC. Translating gives CASLTSPEETQYF.

This clonotype was observed at least ten times. Germline and junction disagree at one end, which may indicate a read error. V is TRBV7-9 and J is TRBJ2-5; D might be TRBD2 (5 bases). Germline V gives CDR1 SEHNR, CDR2 FQNEAQ (reference sequence). This CDR3 has 13 amino acids. CDR3 bases: TGTGCCAGCGCACAGCGGCAGCAAGAGACCCAATACTTC. As protein: CASAQRQQETQYF.

V is TRBV7-8 and J is TRBJ1-2; no definite D call. CDR3 length: 17 residues. Deletions cut 2 bases from V and 4 bases from J, with 20 bases between. Germline values: CDR1 SGHVS, CDR2 FQNEAQ. The CDR3 is CASSLNQATYHLYGYTF. The DNA of the CDR3 is TGTGCCAGCAGCTTAAACCAGGCTACCTACCATCTCTATGGCTACACCTTC.

DNA of the CDR3: TGTGCCAGCAGCCAACAGGGAGGCAATCAGCCCCAGCATTTT. Translated: CASSQQGGNQPQHF. This chain links TRBV3-1 with TRBJ1-5, with D tentatively TRBD1 (5 bases). The CDR3 extends over 14 amino acids. V was shortened by 2 bases and J by 2 bases, with 7 bases between the two germline ends. Germline V gene data show CDR1 as LGHDT and CDR2 as YNNKEL (reference sequence).

This clonotype appeared a few times. The chain joins TRBV10-1 to TRBJ2-1, with D unclear. Between the trimmed V and J ends, which lost 4 bases and 7 bases, there was a span of 8 bases. Germline V CDR1 and CDR2: WNHNN, SYGVQD (reference sequence). The length of the CDR3 is 12 residues. CDR3 coding DNA: TGCGCCAGCAGTGGTGTTCGTAATGAGCAGTTCTTC. It encodes CASSGVRNEQFF.

The sample holds many counts of this clonotype. This chain uses TRBV10-3 with TRBJ2-3; D not resolved. This CDR3 comprises 12 residues. CDR1 is ENHRY, CDR2 SYGVKD, per germline. The V gene lost 4 bases and the J gene lost 0 bases, with 2 bases spanning the gap. The chain's CDR3 is CAISGSTDTQYF. The CDR3, as DNA: TGTGCCATCAGTGGTAGCACAGATACGCAGTATTTT.

The gene calls are TRBV20-1 and TRBJ2-3; D is tentatively TRBD1 or TRBD2 (5 bases each). CDR1 is DFQATT, CDR2 SNEGSKA, per germline (reference sequence). The CDR3 totals 13 residues. V was pared by 5 bases and J by 3 bases, with 12 bases between. The CDR3: CSAPQGPTDTQYF. The CDR3 bases are TGCAGTGCTCCTCAGGGACCGACAGATACGCAGTATTTT.

There are many counts of this clonotype. The J gene is TRBJ1-1, the V gene TRBV12-3 or TRBV12-4; D not certain. The CDR3 runs to 14 residues. V gave up 3 bases and J gave up 5 bases, with 13 bases separating them. In DNA, the CDR3 is TGTGCCAGCAGTTTTGTTCAGCTGAGGACTGAAGCTTTCTTT. Its translation is CASSFVQLRTEAFF.

The rearrangement links TRBV20-1 to TRBJ2-3; 11 nucleotides agree with TRBD2. CDR3 length equals 17 residues. Germline-derived CDR1 and CDR2 are DFQATT and SNEGSKA (reference sequence). V dropped 3 bases and J dropped 7; count of bases not matched to a gene: 15. CDR3: CSARWLSSGRSENTQYF. CDR3 DNA sequence: TGCAGTGCTAGGTGGTTGTCTAGCGGGAGGTCGGAAAATACGCAGTATTTT.

This rearrangement joins TRBV20-1 to TRBJ2-3; D uncertain. Trimming left V 7 bases short and J 3 bases short, with 11 bases between. This CDR3 has 12 amino acids. Germline CDR1 and CDR2: DFQATT and SNEGSKA (reference sequence). CDR3 in amino acids: CSERPETDTQYF. CDR3 DNA sequence: TGCAGTGAAAGACCCGAAACAGATACGCAGTATTTT.

This rearrangement joins TRBV6-1 to TRBJ1-5; D gene ambiguous. Trimming pared 2 bases from V and 13 bases from J, leaving 21 bases between. The CDR3 is 15 residues long. Per the germline V gene, CDR1 is MNHNS and CDR2 is SASEGT. CDR3 protein: CASSEKASGVGTQHF. The CDR3 bases are TGTGCCAGCAGTGAAAAGGCTAGCGGGGTCGGTACGCAGCATTTT.

There are many counts of this clonotype. The chain recombines TRBV11-2 with TRBJ1-2; D unresolved. CDR1 is SGHAT, CDR2 FQNNGV, per germline. Deletions cut 5 bases from V and 4 bases from J, with 14 bases between. The CDR3 is 14 amino acids. CDR3 sequence reads: CASSPRGGFYGYTF. In DNA, the CDR3 is TGTGCCAGCAGCCCGCGGGGTGGATTCTATGGCTACACCTTC.

The chain employs TRBV20-1 and TRBJ2-2; D is perhaps TRBD2 (5 bases). This CDR3 spans 16 amino acids. Trimming stripped 5 bases from V and 3 bases from J, with 19 bases between. Germline assignment: CDR1 DFQATT and CDR2 SNEGSKA (reference sequence). CDR3 protein: CSARKRPGGYTGELFF. The CDR3 DNA is TGCAGTGCTCGAAAACGCCCTGGCGGGTACACCGGGGAGCTGTTTTTT.

This clonotype was seen only a few times. The chain recombines TRBV20-1 with TRBJ2-7; D is possibly TRBD2 (6 bases). V shed 5 bases and J shed 2 bases, with 19 bases lying between them. The germline V gene encodes CDR1 DFQATT and CDR2 SNEGSKA (reference sequence). This CDR3 has 15 amino acids. The CDR3 protein is CSAPTLFGGAYEQYF. CDR3 nucleotide sequence: TGCAGTGCTCCTACCCTCTTCGGGGGAGCCTACGAGCAGTACTTC.

This clonotype was seen at least ten times. The chain couples TRBV28 to TRBJ1-3, with D possibly TRBD1 on 6 matching bases. With 5 bases removed from V and 4 bases from J, the gap between germline ends came to 18 bases. CDR3 length equals 16 residues. The germline CDR1 and CDR2 sequences are MDHEN and SYDVKM. The CDR3 loop reads CASSPNRWGAGNTIYF. For the CDR3, the DNA is TGTGCCAGCAGTCCGAACCGGTGGGGGGCCGGAAACACCATATATTTT.

The CDR3 sequence is CAWSVLRGPSSEWSQYF. CDR3 sequence (DNA): TGTGCCTGGAGTGTACTCCGGGGCCCATCATCTGAGTGGTCCCAGTACTTC. The gene calls are TRBV30 and TRBJ2-5; tentatively, D is TRBD1 or TRBD2 (5 bases each). Germline V lookup: CDR1 GTSNPN, CDR2 SVGIG (reference sequence). CDR3 size: 17 residues. V was clipped by 0 bases and J by 9 bases, with 26 bases between them.

This clonotype was recorded at least ten times. This chain uses TRBV11-2 with TRBJ2-5, with 9 positions matching TRBD2. Looked up from germline, CDR1 is SGHAT and CDR2 is FQNNGV. With 0 bases clipped from V and 3 bases from J, the junction kept 5 bases outside the gene matches. The CDR3 length is 16 residues. This CDR3 reads CASSLDGVAGEETQYF. In DNA, the CDR3 is TGTGCCAGCAGCTTAGATGGGGTAGCGGGAGAAGAGACCCAGTACTTC.

This clonotype has ten or more counts. The chain uses TRBV7-8 and TRBJ1-4; possible D gene TRBD1, 6 bases. The CDR3 spans 14 residues. In germline, CDR1 is SGHVS, CDR2 FQNEAQ. With 3 bases removed from V and 6 bases from J, the gap between germline ends came to 11 bases. DNA of the CDR3: TGTGCCAGCAGCTTGAGGGGGACCGATGAAAAACTGTTTTTT. Amino acids: CASSLRGTDEKLFF.

In its sample, this clonotype was seen many times. The genes are TRBV6-6 and TRBJ2-2; 8 bases match TRBD1. Per the germline V gene, CDR1 is MNHNY and CDR2 is SVGAGI (reference sequence). Trimming took 2 bases from V and 3 from J; bases not matched to a gene: 8. The CDR3 spans 17 residues. CDR3 residues: CASSYRTGPFDTGELFF. CDR3 DNA: TGTGCCAGCAGTTACCGGACAGGGCCATTTGACACCGGGGAGCTGTTTTTT.

V gene TRBV20-1 combines with J gene TRBJ1-4; 8 positions agree with TRBD1. Germline loops: CDR1 DFQATT, CDR2 SNEGSKA (reference sequence). The V and J ends lost 4 bases and 7 bases, in that order; junction bases with no gene match: 5. The CDR3 runs 13 residues. The chain's CDR3 is CSAKQGAVEKLFF. Written as DNA, the CDR3 is TGCAGTGCTAAGCAGGGGGCAGTTGAAAAACTGTTTTTT.

This clonotype showed up just a few times. The chain uses TRBV11-1 and TRBJ2-2; possible D gene TRBD1, 6 bases. CDR1 is SGHAT and CDR2 is FQDESV in the germline V gene (reference sequence). CDR3 length: 12 residues. The V end was cut by 6 bases, the J end by 14 bases, with 16 bases between. The DNA of the CDR3 is TGTGCCAGCAGGGGGACACCGGATAGACTGTTTTTT. Its translation is CASRGTPDRLFF.

In the case of this clonotype: An end of the junction does not agree with germline; a read error may underlie this. This chain connects TRBV6-1 to TRBJ1-4, with D tentatively TRBD1 (5 bases). Germline assignment: CDR1 MNHNS and CDR2 SASEGT. The CDR3 runs to 11 residues. CDR3 DNA: TGTACCAGCAGAGGGGACTTTGAACTGTTTTTT. Translated: CTSRGDFELFF.

At least ten counts were recorded for this clonotype. The gene calls are TRBV28 and TRBJ2-7; D is uncertain. The CDR3 is made up of 13 amino acids. V lost 2 bases and J 5 bases, leaving 10 bases between the germline ends. In germline, CDR1 is MDHEN, CDR2 SYDVKM. This CDR3 reads CASSLDGVNEQYF. As DNA, the CDR3 is TGTGCCAGCAGTTTAGATGGGGTCAACGAGCAGTACTTC.

The genes are TRBV3-1 and TRBJ1-5, with a weak D call TRBD1 (5 bases). Trimming stripped 0 bases from V and 8 bases from J, with 14 bases between. The CDR3 has 15 residues. Germline CDR1 LGHDT, CDR2 YNNKEL (reference sequence). CDR3 region: CASSQDHRRSKPQHF. As DNA, the CDR3 is TGTGCCAGCAGCCAAGATCACAGGAGAAGTAAGCCCCAGCATTTT.